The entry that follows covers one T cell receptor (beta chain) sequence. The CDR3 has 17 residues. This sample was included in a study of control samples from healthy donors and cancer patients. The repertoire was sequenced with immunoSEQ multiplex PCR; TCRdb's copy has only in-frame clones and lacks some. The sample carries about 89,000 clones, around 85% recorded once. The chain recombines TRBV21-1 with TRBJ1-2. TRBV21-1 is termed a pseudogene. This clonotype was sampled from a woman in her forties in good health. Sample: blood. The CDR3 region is CASSKEVSERLNYGYTF. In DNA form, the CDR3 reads TGTGCCAGCAGCAAAGAGGTCAGTGAGAGGCTTAACTATGGCTACACCTTC.